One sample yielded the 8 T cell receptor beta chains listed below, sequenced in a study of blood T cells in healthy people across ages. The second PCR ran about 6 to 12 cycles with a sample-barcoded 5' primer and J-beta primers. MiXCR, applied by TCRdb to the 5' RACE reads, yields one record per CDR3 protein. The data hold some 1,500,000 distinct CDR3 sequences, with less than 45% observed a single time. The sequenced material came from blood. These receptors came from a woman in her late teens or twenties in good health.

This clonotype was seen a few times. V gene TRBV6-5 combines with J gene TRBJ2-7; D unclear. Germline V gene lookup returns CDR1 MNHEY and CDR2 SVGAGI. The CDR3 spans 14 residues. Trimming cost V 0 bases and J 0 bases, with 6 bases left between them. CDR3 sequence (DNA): TGTGCCAGCAGTTACTCGCAGGCCTCCTACGAGCAGTACTTC. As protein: CASSYSQASYEQYF.

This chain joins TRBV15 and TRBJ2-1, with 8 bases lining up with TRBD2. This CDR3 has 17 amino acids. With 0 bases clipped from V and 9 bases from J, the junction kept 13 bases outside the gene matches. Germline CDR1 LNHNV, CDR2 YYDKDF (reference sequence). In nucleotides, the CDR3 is TGTGCCACCAGCAGAGAACTTACGAGCGGGGGAGACCGTGAGCAGTTCTTC. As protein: CATSRELTSGGDREQFF.

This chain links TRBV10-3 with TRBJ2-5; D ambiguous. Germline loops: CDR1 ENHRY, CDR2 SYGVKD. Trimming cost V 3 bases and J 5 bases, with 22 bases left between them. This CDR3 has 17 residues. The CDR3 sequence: CAISERVSRPVGETQYF. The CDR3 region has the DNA TGTGCCATCAGTGAAAGGGTGTCCCGCCCAGTAGGGGAGACCCAGTACTTC.

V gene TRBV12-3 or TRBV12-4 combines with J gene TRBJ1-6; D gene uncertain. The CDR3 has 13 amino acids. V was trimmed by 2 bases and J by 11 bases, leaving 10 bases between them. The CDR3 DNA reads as TGTGCCAGCAGTTTATCTACAGTCGCACCCCTCCACTTT. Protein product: CASSLSTVAPLHF.

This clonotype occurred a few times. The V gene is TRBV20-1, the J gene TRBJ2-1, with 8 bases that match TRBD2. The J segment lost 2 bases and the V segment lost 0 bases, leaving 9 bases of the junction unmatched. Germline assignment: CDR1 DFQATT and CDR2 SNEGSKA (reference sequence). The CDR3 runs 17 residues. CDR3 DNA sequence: TGCAGTGCTAGAGATGAGAGAAGCGGGAGAACCTACAATGAGCAGTTCTTC. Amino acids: CSARDERSGRTYNEQFF.

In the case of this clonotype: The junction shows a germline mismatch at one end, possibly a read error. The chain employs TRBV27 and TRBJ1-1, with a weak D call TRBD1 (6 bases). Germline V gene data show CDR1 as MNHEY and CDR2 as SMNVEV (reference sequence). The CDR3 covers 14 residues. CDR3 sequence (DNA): TGTGCCTGCAGTCCCCGGGGGGCGGTCTCTGAAGCTTTCTTT. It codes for CACSPRGAVSEAFF.

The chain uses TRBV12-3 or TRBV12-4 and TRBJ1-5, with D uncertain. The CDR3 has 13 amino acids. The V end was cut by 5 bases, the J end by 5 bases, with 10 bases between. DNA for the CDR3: TGTGCCAGCAGTACCAGCGGGGATCAGCCCCAGCATTTT. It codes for CASSTSGDQPQHF.

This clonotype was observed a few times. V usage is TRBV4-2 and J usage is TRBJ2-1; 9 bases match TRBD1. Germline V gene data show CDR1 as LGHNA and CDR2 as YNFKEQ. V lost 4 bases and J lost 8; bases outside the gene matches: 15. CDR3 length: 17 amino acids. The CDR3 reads CASSRRLGQGNWDEQFF. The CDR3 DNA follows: TGTGCCAGCAGCCGGCGCCTGGGACAGGGCAATTGGGATGAGCAGTTCTTC.